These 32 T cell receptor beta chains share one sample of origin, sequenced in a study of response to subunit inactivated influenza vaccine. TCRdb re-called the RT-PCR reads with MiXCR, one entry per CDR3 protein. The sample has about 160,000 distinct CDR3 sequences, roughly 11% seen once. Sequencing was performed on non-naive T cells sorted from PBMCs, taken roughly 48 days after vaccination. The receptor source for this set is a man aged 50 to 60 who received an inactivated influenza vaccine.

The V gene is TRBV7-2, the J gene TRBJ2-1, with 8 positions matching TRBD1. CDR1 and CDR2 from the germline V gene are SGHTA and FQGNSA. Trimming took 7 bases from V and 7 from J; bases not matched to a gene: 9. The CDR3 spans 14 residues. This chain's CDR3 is CASTPAGGWNEQFF. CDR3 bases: TGTGCCAGCACCCCCGCAGGGGGCTGGAATGAGCAGTTCTTC. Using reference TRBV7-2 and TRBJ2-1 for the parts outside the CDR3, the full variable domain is GAGVSQSPSNKVTEKGKDVELRCDPISGHTALYWYRQSLGQGLEFLIYFQGNSAPDKSGLPSDRFSAERTGGSVSTLTIQRTQQEDSAVYLCASTPAGGWNEQFFGPGTRLTVL.

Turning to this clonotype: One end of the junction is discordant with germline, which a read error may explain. CDR3 bases: TGCAGTGCTCGAGACCCACAGGGAGCCAAAAACATTCAGTACTTC. Protein: CSARDPQGAKNIQYF. This chain joins TRBV20-1 and TRBJ2-4, with D perhaps TRBD1 (6 bases). Germline V gene data show CDR1 as DFQATT and CDR2 as SNEGSKA (reference sequence). The CDR3 runs to 15 residues.

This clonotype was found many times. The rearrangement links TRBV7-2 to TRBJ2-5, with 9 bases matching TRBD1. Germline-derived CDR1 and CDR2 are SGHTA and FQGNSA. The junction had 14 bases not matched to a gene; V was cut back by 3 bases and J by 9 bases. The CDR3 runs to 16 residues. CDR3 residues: CASSLDRGFTGVAQYF. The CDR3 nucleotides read TGTGCCAGCAGCTTGGACAGGGGCTTCACGGGGGTGGCCCAGTACTTC.

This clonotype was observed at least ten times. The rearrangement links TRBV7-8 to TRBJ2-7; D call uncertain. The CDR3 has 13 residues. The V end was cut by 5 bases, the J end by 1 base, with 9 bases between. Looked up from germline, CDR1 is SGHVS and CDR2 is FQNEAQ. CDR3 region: CASSPRLSYEQYF. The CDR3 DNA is TGTGCCAGCAGCCCGCGACTGTCCTACGAGCAGTACTTC.

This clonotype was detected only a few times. DNA of the CDR3: TGTGCCAGCAGCATGGCCTCTAGCACAGATACGCAGTATTTT. Amino acids: CASSMASSTDTQYF. This chain connects TRBV7-2 to TRBJ2-3; no clear D gene. The germline gives CDR1 SGHTA, CDR2 FQGNSA. This CDR3 contains 14 residues. V shed 5 bases and J shed 0 bases, with 9 bases lying between them. The complete variable domain, with remaining parts taken from reference TRBV7-2 and TRBJ2-3, reads GAGVSQSPSNKVTEKGKDVELRCDPISGHTALYWYRQSLGQGLEFLIYFQGNSAPDKSGLPSDRFSAERTGGSVSTLTIQRTQQEDSAVYLCASSMASSTDTQYFGPGTRLTVL.

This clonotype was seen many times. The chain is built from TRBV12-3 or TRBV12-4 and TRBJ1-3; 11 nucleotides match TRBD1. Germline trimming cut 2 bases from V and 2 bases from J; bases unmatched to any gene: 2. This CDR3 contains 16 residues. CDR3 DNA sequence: TGTGCCAGCAGTTTATTGGACAGGGGGCCTGGAAACACCATATATTTT. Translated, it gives CASSLLDRGPGNTIYF.

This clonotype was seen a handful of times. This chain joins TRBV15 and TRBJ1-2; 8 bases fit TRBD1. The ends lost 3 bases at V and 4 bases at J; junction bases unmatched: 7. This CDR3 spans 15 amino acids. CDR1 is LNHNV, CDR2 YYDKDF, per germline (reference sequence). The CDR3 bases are TGTGCCACCAGCAGTGGACAGGGTATAGGCTATGGCTACACCTTC. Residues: CATSSGQGIGYGYTF.

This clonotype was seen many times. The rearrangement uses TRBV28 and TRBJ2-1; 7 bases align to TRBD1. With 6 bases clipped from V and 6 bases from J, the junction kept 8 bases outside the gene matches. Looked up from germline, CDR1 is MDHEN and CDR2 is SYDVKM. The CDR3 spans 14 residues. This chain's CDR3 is CASSRQGMSNEQFF. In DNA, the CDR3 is TGTGCCAGCAGCAGACAGGGTATGAGCAATGAGCAGTTCTTC.

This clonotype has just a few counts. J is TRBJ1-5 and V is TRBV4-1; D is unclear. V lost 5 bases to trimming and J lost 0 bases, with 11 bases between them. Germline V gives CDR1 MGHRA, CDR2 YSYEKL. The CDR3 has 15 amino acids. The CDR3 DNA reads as TGCGCCAGCAGCTCGCTAGGAGGTAGCAATCAGCCCCAGCATTTT. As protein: CASSSLGGSNQPQHF.

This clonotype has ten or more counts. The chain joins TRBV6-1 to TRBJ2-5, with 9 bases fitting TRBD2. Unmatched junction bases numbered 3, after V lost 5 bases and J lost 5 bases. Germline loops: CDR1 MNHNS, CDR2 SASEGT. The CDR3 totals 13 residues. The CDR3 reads CASSPSGVETQYF. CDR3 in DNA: TGTGCCAGCAGTCCTAGCGGGGTCGAGACCCAGTACTTC.

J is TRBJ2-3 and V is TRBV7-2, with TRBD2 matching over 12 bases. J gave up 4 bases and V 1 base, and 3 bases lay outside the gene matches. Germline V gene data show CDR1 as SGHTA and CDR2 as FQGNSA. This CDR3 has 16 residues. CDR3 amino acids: CASSLVPSGGADTQYF. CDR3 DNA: TGTGCCAGCAGCTTAGTTCCTAGCGGGGGGGCAGATACGCAGTATTTT.

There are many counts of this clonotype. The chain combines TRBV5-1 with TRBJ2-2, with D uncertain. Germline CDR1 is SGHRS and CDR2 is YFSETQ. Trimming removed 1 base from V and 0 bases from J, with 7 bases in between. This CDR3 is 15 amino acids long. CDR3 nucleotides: TGCGCCAGCAGCTTGAACAGCGCGAACACCGGGGAGCTGTTTTTT. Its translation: CASSLNSANTGELFF.

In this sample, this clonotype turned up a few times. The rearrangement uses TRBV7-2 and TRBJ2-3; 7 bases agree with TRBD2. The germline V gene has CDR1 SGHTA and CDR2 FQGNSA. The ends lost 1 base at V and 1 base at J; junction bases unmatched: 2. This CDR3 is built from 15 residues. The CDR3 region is CASSLDRGGTDTQYF. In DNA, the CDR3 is TGTGCCAGCAGCTTAGATCGGGGGGGCACAGATACGCAGTATTTT.

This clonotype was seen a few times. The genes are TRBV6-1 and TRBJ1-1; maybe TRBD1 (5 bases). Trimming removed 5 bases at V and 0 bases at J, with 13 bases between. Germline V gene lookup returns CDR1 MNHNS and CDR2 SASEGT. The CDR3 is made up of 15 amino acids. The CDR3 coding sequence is TGTGCCAGCAGTAGGCCCGGGACGGTGAACACTGAAGCTTTCTTT. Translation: CASSRPGTVNTEAFF.

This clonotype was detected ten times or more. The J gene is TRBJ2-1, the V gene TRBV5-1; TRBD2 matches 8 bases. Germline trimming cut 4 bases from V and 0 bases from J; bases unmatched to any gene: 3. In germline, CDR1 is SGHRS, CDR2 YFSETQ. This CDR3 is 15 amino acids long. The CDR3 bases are TGCGCCAGCAGCCCCGGGACTAGCTCCTACAATGAGCAGTTCTTC. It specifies CASSPGTSSYNEQFF.

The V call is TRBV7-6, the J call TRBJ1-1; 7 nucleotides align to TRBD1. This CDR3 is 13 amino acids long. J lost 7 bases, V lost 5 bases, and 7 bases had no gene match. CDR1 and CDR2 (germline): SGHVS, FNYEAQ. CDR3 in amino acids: CASSDYRDSEAFF. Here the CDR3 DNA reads TGTGCCAGCAGCGATTACCGGGACAGTGAAGCTTTCTTT.

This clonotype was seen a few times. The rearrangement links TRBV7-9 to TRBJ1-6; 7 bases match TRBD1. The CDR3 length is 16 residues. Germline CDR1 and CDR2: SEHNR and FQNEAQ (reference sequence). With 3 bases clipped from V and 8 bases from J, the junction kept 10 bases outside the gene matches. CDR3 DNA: TGTGCCAGCAGCTTCCGGGGGGACAGAGGGGATTCACCCCTCCACTTT. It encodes CASSFRGDRGDSPLHF. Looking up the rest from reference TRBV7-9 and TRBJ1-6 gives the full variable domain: DTGVSQNPRHKITKRGQNVTFRCDPISEHNRLYWYRQTLGQGPEFLTYFQNEAQLEKSRLLSDRFSAERPKGSFSTLEIQRTEQGDSAMYLCASSFRGDRGDSPLHFGNGTRLTVT.

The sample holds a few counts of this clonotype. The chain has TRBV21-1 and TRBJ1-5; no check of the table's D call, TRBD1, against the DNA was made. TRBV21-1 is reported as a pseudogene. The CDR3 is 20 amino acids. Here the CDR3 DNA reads TGTGCCAGCAGCACCAGAGGGCGTACAGGGGGCGCGAGAAGTAATCAGCCCCAGCATTTT. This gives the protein CASSTRGRTGGARSNQPQHF.

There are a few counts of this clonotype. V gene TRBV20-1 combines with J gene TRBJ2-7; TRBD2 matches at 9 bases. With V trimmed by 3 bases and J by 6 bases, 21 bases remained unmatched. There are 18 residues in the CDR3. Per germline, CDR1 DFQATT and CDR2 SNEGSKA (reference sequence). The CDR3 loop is CSARTSGGRGQHPLEQYF. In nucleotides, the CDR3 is TGCAGTGCTAGGACTAGCGGAGGGCGGGGCCAACACCCCCTCGAGCAGTACTTC.

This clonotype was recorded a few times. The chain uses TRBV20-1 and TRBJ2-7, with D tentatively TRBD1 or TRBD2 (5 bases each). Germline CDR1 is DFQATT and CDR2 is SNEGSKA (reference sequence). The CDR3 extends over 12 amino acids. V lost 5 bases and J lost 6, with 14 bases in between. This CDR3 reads CSAPGTLSEQYF. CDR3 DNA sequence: TGCAGTGCTCCCGGGACCCTCTCCGAGCAGTACTTC.

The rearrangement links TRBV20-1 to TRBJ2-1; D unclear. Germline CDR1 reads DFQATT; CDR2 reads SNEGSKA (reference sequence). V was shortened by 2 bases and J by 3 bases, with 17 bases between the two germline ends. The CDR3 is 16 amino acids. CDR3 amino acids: CSARPLLAEVYNEQFF. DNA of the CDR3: TGCAGTGCTAGACCCCTACTCGCGGAAGTCTACAATGAGCAGTTCTTC.

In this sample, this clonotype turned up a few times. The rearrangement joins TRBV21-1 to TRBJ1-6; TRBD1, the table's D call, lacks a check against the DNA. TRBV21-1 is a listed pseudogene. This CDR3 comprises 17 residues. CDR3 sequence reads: CASSKVKAGLYNSPLHF. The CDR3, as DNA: TGTGCCAGCAGCAAAGTAAAGGCAGGGTTGTATAATTCACCCCTCCACTTT.

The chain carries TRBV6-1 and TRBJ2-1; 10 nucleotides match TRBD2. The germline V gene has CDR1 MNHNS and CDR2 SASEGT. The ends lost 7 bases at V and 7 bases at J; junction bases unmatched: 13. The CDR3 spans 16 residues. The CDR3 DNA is TGTGCCAGCACCATGCTGCCTAGCGGGAGTCGGAATGAGCAGTTCTTC. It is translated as CASTMLPSGSRNEQFF.

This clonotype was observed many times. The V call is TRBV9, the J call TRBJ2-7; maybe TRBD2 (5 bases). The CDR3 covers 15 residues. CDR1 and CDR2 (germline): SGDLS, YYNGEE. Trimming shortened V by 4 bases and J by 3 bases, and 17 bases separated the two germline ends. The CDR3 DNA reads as TGTGCCAGCAGCCCCAGCGGAGCCCTTCGCTACGAGCAGTACTTC. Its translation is CASSPSGALRYEQYF.

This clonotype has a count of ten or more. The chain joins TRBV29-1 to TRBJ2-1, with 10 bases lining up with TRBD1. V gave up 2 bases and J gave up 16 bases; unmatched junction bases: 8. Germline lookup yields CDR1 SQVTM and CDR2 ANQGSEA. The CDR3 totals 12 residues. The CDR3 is CSVENSDRGRFF. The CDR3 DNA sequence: TGCAGCGTTGAAAACTCTGACAGGGGGCGCTTCTTC.

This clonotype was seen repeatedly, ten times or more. CDR3 amino acids: CANRQGFGDEQFF. CDR3 in DNA: TGCGCCAACCGACAGGGATTTGGAGATGAGCAGTTCTTC. This chain connects TRBV5-1 to TRBJ2-1, with 7 bases identical to TRBD1. J lost 8 bases, V lost 9 bases, and 11 bases had no gene match. CDR1 is SGHRS, CDR2 YFSETQ, per germline. The CDR3 is made up of 13 amino acids.

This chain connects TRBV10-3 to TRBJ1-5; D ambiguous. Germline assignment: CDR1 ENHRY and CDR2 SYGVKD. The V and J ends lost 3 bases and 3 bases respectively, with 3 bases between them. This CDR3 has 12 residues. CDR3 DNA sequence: TGTGCCATCAGTGATTACAATCAGCCCCAGCATTTT. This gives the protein CAISDYNQPQHF.

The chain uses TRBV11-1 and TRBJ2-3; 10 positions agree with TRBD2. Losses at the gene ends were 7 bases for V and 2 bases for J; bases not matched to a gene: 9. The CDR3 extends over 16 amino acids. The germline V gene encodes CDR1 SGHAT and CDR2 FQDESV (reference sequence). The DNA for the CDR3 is TGTGCCAGCACCGAGCGGGAGGGCGCTTTCACAGATACGCAGTATTTT. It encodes CASTEREGAFTDTQYF. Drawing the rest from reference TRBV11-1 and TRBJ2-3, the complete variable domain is EAEVAQSPRYKITEKSQAVAFWCDPISGHATLYWYRQILGQGPELLVQFQDESVVDDSQLPKDRFSAERLKGVDSTLKIQPAELGDSAMYLCASTEREGAFTDTQYFGPGTRLTVL.

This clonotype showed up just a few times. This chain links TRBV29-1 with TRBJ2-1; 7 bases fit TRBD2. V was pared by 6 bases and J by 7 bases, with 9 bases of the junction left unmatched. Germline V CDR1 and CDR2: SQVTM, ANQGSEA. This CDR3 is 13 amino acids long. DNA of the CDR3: TGCAGCGTGGGGGAGGGTCTTCTGAATGAGCAGTTCTTC. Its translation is CSVGEGLLNEQFF.

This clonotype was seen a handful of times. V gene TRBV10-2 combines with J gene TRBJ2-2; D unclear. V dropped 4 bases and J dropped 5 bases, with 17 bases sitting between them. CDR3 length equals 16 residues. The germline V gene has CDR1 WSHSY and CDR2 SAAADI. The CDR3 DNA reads TGCGCCAGCAGTGGTTCGGCACTCCAAGGAACCGGGGAGCTGTTTTTT. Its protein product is CASSGSALQGTGELFF.

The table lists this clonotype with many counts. CDR3 protein: CASSQDGQPQGTQYF. The CDR3 DNA sequence: TGCGCCAGCAGCCAAGATGGCCAGCCCCAGGGTACGCAGTATTTT. The chain recombines TRBV4-3 with TRBJ2-3; D perhaps matches TRBD1 (5 bases). The germline CDR1 and CDR2 sequences are LGHNA and YSLEER. CDR3 size: 15 residues. V was shortened by 0 bases and J by 8 bases, with 15 bases between the two germline ends.

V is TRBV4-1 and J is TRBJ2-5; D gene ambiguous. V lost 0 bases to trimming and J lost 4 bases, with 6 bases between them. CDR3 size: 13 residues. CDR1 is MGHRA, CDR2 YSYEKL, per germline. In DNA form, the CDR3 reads TGCGCCAGCAGCCAAGAAATTCGAGAGACCCAGTACTTC. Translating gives CASSQEIRETQYF.